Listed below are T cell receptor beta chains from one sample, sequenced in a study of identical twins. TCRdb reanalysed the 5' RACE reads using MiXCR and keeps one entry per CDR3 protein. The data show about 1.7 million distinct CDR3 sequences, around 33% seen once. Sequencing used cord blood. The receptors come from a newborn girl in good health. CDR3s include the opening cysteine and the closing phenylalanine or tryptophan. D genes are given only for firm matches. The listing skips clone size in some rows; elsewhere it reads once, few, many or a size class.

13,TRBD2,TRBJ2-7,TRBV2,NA,TGTGCCAGCCTAGCGGGGAGGTTATACGAGCAGTACTTC,CASLAGRLYEQYF
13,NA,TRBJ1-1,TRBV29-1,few,TGCAGCGTTGAAGTGAACGGGGACACTGAAGCTTTCTTT,CSVEVNGDTEAFF
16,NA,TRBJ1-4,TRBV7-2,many,TGTGCCAGCACCCTGGTGCCTATCCAGGGTAATGAAAAACTGTTTTTT,CASTLVPIQGNEKLFF
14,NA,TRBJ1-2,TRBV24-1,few,TGTGCCACCAGTGATTTGCCCAACAACTATGGCTACACCTTC,CATSDLPNNYGYTF
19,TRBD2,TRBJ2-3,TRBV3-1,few,TGTGCCAGCAGCCAAGTTGGGACTAGCGAGAACTGGGGCACAGATACGCAGTATTTT,CASSQVGTSENWGTDTQYF
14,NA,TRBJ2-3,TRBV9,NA,TGTGCCAGCAGCGTATTGGGGCGCGCAGATACGCAGTATTTT,CASSVLGRADTQYF
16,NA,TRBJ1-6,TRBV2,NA,TGTGCCAGCAGTGAAGTCGGGGGGCGTGAATCTTCACCCCTCCACTTT,CASSEVGGRESSPLHF
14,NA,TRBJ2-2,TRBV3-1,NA,TGTGCCAGCAGCCAAGATTATGAGGCCGGGGAGCTGTTTTTT,CASSQDYEAGELFF
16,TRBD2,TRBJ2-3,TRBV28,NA,TGTGCCAGCAGAAGGAAGGCTAGCGGGAAGGTAGATACGCAGTATTTT,CASRRKASGKVDTQYF
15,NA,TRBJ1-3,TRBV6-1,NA,TGTGCCAGCAGTGGCATGGGGGGCTCTGGAAACACCATATATTTT,CASSGMGGSGNTIYF
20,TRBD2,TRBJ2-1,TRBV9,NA,TGTGCCAGCAGCGTAGGGCCCAGCGGGAGTTCTTTTGTGATGGACAATGAGCAGTTCTTC,CASSVGPSGSSFVMDNEQFF
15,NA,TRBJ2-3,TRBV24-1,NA,TGTGCCACCAGTGATCCCCGGACGGGGGTAGATGCGCAGTATTTT,CATSDPRTGVDAQYF
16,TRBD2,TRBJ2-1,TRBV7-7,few,TGTGCTAGCAGCTTGACTAGCGGGAGTATCGTGGATGAGCAGTTCTTC,CASSLTSGSIVDEQFF
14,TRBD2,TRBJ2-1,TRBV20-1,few,TGCAGCGGGAGGGCAGTGAGCTCCTACAATGAGCAGTTCTTC,CSGRAVSSYNEQFF
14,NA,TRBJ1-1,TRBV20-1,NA,TGCAGTGCTAGTAAGTTGGGGGCCAACACTGAAGCTTTCTTT,CSASKLGANTEAFF
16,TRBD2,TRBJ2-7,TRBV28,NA,TGTGCCAGCAGTTCGAAACTAGCGGGAGCCCCGTACGAGCAGTACTTC,CASSSKLAGAPYEQYF
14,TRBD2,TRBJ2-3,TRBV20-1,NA,TGCAGTGCTAGTCAAGGCGGGAGGGTAGATACGCAGTATTTT,CSASQGGRVDTQYF
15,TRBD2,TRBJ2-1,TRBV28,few,TGTGCCAGCAGTTTATTCACTAGCGGGAGAGGTGAGCAGTTCTTC,CASSLFTSGRGEQFF
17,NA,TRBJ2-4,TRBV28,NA,TGTGCCAGCAGTTTAGACGGGCTGACCATAGCCAAAAACATTCAGTACTTC,CASSLDGLTIAKNIQYF
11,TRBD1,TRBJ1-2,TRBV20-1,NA,TGCAGTGTACCCAGGGGGTATGGCTACACCTTC,CSVPRGYGYTF
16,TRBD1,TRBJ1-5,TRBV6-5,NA,TGTGCCAGCAGTTCCACCACAGGGGGCCGCAATCAGCCCCAGCATTTT,CASSSTTGGRNQPQHF
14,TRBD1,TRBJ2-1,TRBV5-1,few,TGCGCCACTCTACCGGGACAGGGTAGGGATGAGCAGTTCTTC,CATLPGQGRDEQFF
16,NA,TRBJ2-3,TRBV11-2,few,TGTGCCAGCAGCTTAAGTCTAGCAGGGAGCACAGATACGCAGTATTTT,CASSLSLAGSTDTQYF
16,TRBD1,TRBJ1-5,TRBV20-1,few,TGCAGTGCTAGATCGGGGAACAGGGGTCCAAATCAGCCCCAGCATTTT,CSARSGNRGPNQPQHF
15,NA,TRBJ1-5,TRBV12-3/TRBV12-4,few,TGTGCCAGCAGTTTTCGGGAGGCGGGCAATCAGCCCCAGCATTTT,CASSFREAGNQPQHF
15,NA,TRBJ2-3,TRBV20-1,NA,TGCAGTGCTAGGGGGGCCAGTGTGGGGGGTGGTACGCAGTATTTT,CSARGASVGGGTQYF
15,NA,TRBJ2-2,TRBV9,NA,TGTGCCAGCACCCCCTTGCGGGACAACACCGGGGAGCTGTTTTTT,CASTPLRDNTGELFF
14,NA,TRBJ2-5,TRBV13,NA,TGTGCCAGCAGCTCCCGGACCCAGGGGGAGACCCAGTACTTC,CASSSRTQGETQYF
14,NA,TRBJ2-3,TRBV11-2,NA,TGTGCCAGCAGCTTATTGTGGAGGACAGATACGCAGTATTTT,CASSLLWRTDTQYF
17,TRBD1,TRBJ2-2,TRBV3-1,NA,TGTGCCAGCAGCCAACCCCCGGGACAGGGGAACACCGGGGAGCTGTTTTTT,CASSQPPGQGNTGELFF
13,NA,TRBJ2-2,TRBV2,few,TGTGCCAGCAGCACAGGGAAGACCGGGGAGCTGTTTTTT,CASSTGKTGELFF
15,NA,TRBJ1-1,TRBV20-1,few,TGCAGTGCTAGAGAGGGCGGCAGGGGGAACACTGAAGCTTTCTTT,CSAREGGRGNTEAFF
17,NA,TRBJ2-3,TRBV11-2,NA,TGTGCCAGCAGCTTAGCCCCCCCCCTAACTAGCACAGATACGCAGTATTTT,CASSLAPPLTSTDTQYF
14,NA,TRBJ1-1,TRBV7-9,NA,TGTGCCAGCAGGACCAGAGGACAAAACACTGAAGCTTTCTTT,CASRTRGQNTEAFF
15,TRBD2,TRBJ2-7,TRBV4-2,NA,TGTGCCAGCAGCCAAGAGGTAGCGGGGGGGGTCGAGCAGTACTTC,CASSQEVAGGVEQYF
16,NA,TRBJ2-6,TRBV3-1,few,TGTGCCAGCAGACCCTTCGGCTCGACTGGGGCCAACGTCCTGACTTTC,CASRPFGSTGANVLTF
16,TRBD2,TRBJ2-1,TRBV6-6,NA,TGTGCCAGCAGGTTAGCGGGGGGGCCGTCGTACAATGAGCAGTTCTTC,CASRLAGGPSYNEQFF
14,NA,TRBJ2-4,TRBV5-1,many,TGCGCCAGCAGCTTGGGACAGTCCAAAAACATTCAGTACTTC,CASSLGQSKNIQYF
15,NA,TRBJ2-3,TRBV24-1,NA,TGTGCCACCAGTGTTGGCGGACGTTTCTCAGATACGCAGTATTTT,CATSVGGRFSDTQYF
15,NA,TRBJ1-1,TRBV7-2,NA,TGTGCCAGCAGCTCCACCTCGACAGGGAACACTGAAGCTTTCTTT,CASSSTSTGNTEAFF
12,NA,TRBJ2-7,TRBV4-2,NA,TGTGCCAGCAGCCAATCCATCAATGAGCAGTACTTC,CASSQSINEQYF
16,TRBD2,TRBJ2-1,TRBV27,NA,TGTGCCAGCAGTCCCGTTAGTAGCGGGAGGGTCGATGAGCAGTTCTTC,CASSPVSSGRVDEQFF
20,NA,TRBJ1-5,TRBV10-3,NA,TGTGCCATCCACCCGGGGGTGACACCCCAAAGGGGGAATAGCAATCAGCCCCAGCATTTT,CAIHPGVTPQRGNSNQPQHF
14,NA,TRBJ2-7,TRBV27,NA,TGTGCCAGCAGTTTGTACGGGAGCAGGTACGAGCAGTACTTC,CASSLYGSRYEQYF
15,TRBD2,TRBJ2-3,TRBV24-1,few,TGTGCCACATCAAAGACAGCGGGAGGGGAGGATACGCAGTATTTT,CATSKTAGGEDTQYF
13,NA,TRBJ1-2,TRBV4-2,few,TGTGCCAGCAGCCAAGAGTCTAACTATGGCTACACCTTC,CASSQESNYGYTF
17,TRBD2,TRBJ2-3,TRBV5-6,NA,TGTGCCAGCAGCGACCCCAAGCGGGGGGGCCCCACAGATACGCAGTATTTT,CASSDPKRGGPTDTQYF
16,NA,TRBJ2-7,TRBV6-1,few,TGTGCCAGCAGTGAAGGGTACCGACTGCGTAACTACGAGCAGTACTTC,CASSEGYRLRNYEQYF
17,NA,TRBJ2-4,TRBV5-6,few,TGTGCCAGCAGCTTGGTAATTGGGTATCCAGCCAAAAACATTCAGTACTTC,CASSLVIGYPAKNIQYF
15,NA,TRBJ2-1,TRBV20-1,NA,TGCAGTGCTAATATCCTCGGGAGCTCCTACAATGAGCAGTTCTTC,CSANILGSSYNEQFF
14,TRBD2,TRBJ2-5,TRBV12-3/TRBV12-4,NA,TGTGCCAGCAGTTTATTTAGCGGGCAAGAGACCCAGTACTTC,CASSLFSGQETQYF
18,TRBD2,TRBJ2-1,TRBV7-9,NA,TGTGCCAGCAGCTTTTTACTTACTCGGACTAGCCCTTACAATGAGCGGTTCTTC,CASSFLLTRTSPYNERFF
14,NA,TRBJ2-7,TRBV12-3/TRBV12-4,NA,TGCGCCAGCGGTGCTCTAGGGAGAGGCTTCGAGCAGTACTTC,CASGALGRGFEQYF
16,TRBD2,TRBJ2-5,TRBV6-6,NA,TGTGCCAGCAGTTACCATAGACTAGCGGGGGAAGAGACCCAGTACTTC,CASSYHRLAGEETQYF
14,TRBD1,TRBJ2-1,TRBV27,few,TGTGCCAGCAGAACCGGGACAGGGTACAATGAGCAGTTCTTC,CASRTGTGYNEQFF
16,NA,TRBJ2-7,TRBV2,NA,TGTGCCAGCACCCTATCAGGAGACCCAAGAGACAATGAGCAGTACTTC,CASTLSGDPRDNEQYF
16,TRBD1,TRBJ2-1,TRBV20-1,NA,TGCAGTGCTAGAGCCCCAGGACAGGGGGCCTACAATGAGCAGTTCTTC,CSARAPGQGAYNEQFF